This T cell receptor (beta chain) was captured by sequencing in a study of OX40 agonist ivuxolimab in advanced cancers. Some clones are missing from TCRdb's copy, which holds only in-frame ones; the method was immunoSEQ multiplex PCR. The sample comprises tens of thousands of clones, around 88% of which are singletons, and just over 0.6% rests with the top ten. Only one count was recorded for this clone. Germline V CDR1 and CDR2: MGHRA, YSYEKL. This CDR3 region has 20 residues. The V and J ends lost 4 bases and 0 bases, in that order; junction bases with no gene match: 14. The sequences come from CD4+ or CD8+ T cells sorted from blood, collected in a trial of the OX40 agonist ivuxolimab. The chain links TRBV4-1 to TRBJ2-2; TRBD1 matches at 10 bases. The sequence was collected from an adult with an advanced solid tumor such as melanoma, head and neck, liver or kidney cancer. This CDR3 is CASSPRTGGPSVTNTGELFF. CDR3 sequence (DNA): TGCGCCAGCAGCCCACGGACAGGGGGGCCCAGCGTAACGAACACCGGGGAGCTGTTTTTT.